This T cell receptor (beta chain) was sequenced in a study of blood T cell repertoires in COVID-19. Study-wide context: Specimens from acute and convalescent COVID-19 originated in the United States, Italy and Spain. The analysed material was cDNA or gDNA that came from T cells, B-cell-depleted T cells, or PBMCs.

This CDR3 is built from 16 residues. V lost 5 bases and J 5 bases, leaving 19 bases between the germline ends. CDR1 SGHTA and CDR2 FQGTGA come from the germline V gene. The repertoire was sequenced with immunoSEQ multiplex PCR; TCRdb's copy has only in-frame clones and lacks some. The sample has approximately 100,000 clones, 85% seen once. Sequenced input: peripheral blood. The receptor was derived from a human donor in a cohort sampled during active COVID-19. The chain uses TRBV7-3 and TRBJ2-1, with D possibly TRBD1 on 5 matching bases. The chain's CDR3 is CASSPAPPQGNNEQFF. In nucleotides, the CDR3 is TGTGCCAGCAGCCCAGCTCCCCCTCAGGGTAACAATGAGCAGTTCTTC.